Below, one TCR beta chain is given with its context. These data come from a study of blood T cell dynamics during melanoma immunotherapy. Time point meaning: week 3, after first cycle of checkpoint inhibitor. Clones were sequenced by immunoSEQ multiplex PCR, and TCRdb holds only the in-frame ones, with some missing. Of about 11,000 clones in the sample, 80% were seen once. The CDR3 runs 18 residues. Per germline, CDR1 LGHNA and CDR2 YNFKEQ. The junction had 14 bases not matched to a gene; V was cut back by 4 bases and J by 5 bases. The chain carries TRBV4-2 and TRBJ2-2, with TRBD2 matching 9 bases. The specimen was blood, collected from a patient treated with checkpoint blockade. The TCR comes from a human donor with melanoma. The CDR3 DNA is TGTGCCAGCAGCCCCAGGGGGGTCTCTAGCGGGGTTACCGGGGAGCTGTTTTTT. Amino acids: CASSPRGVSSGVTGELFF.